The TCR beta chain under discussion was sequenced for a study of neurological immune-mediated disorders. MiXCR, run by TCRdb on the 5' RACE reads, gives a single entry per CDR3 protein. This sample carries under 85,000 distinct CDR3 sequences, approximately 10% of them seen once, and the ten largest clones take about 1.8%. The CDR3 spans 16 residues. Trimming stripped 2 bases from V and 2 bases from J, with 13 bases between. This receptor was obtained from a man aged 35 to 55 in good health. Material: PBMCs. V and J are TRBV12-3 or TRBV12-4 and TRBJ1-5; D perhaps matches TRBD1 (5 bases). The CDR3 spells CASSLQVWGGNQPQHF. The CDR3 region has the DNA TGTGCCAGCAGTTTACAGGTGTGGGGGGGCAATCAGCCCCAGCATTTT.